This section outlines one TCR beta chain sequence together with its context. Antigen: not known. These data come from a study of post-analysis software for immune sequencing data. Unique molecular identifiers were carried by the TCR beta cDNA libraries. One entry per CDR3 protein results from TCRdb running MiXCR on the PCR reads. The data contain fewer than 550,000 distinct CDR3 sequences, 34% of them seen just once; the ten biggest clones take up approximately 6%. Study-wide points: Patients used about five TRBV segments, including TRBV5-6, TRBV5-1 and TRBV20-1, more often than controls.

The V and J ends lost 4 bases and 4 bases respectively, with 14 bases between them. CDR1 SGHRS and CDR2 YFSETQ come from the germline V gene. This CDR3 comprises 14 residues. The receptor was isolated from a girl aged 2-17 years with multiple sclerosis. The chain has TRBV5-1 and TRBJ2-5; D unresolved. Material: blood. DNA for the CDR3: TGCGCCAGCAGCCCCCGGACCCCCTTAGAGACCCAGTACTTC. This codes for CASSPRTPLETQYF.